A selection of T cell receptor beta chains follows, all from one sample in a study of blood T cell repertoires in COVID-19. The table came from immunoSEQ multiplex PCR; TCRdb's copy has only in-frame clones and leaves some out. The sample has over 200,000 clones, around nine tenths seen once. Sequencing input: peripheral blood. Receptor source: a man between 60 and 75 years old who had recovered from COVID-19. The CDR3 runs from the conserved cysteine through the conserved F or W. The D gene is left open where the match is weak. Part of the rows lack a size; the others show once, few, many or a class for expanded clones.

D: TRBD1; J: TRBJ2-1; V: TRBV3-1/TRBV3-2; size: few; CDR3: CASSPRGLEQFF; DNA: TGTGCCAGCAGTCCCAGGGGGCTTGAGCAGTTCTTC
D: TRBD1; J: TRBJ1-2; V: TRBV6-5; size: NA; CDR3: CASSRQKTGEQGYTF; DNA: TGTGCCAGCAGTCGACAGAAGACAGGGGAACAGGGCTACACCTTC
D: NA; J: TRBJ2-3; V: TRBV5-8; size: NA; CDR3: CASSLARVGGTDTQYF; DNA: TGTGCCAGCAGCTTGGCCCGGGTAGGTGGCACAGATACGCAGTATTTT
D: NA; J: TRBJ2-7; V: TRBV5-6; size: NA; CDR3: CASSLRSYEQYF; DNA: TGTGCCAGCAGCTTGCGGTCCTACGAGCAGTACTTC
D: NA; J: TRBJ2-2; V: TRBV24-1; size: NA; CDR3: CATSGRGNTGELFF; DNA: TGTGCCACCAGTGGGCGGGGGAACACCGGGGAGCTGTTTTTT
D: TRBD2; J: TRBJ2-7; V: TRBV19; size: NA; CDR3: CASSYTGLAGAYEQYF; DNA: TGTGCCAGTAGCTACACGGGACTAGCGGGAGCTTACGAGCAGTACTTC
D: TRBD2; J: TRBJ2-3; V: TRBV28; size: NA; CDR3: CASIPSTSGRAATDTQYF; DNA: TGTGCCAGCATACCCTCGACTAGCGGGAGGGCCGCGACAGATACGCAGTATTTT
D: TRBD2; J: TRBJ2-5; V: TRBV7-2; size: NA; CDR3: CASSFTSGQETQYF; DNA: TGTGCCAGCAGCTTCACTAGCGGCCAAGAGACCCAGTACTTC
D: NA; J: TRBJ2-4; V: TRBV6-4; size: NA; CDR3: CASTELGAKNIQYF; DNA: TGTGCCAGCACTGAACTCGGGGCCAAAAACATTCAGTACTTC
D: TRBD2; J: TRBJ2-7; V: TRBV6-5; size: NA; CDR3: CASSGWGGAYEQYF; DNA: TGTGCCAGCAGCGGCTGGGGGGGGGCCTACGAGCAGTACTTC
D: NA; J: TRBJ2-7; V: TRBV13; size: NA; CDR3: CASSPREEAEQYF; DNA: TGTGCCAGCAGCCCCCGTGAGGAGGCCGAGCAGTACTTC
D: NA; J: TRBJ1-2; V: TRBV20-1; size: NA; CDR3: CSASRGYTF; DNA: TGCAGTGCTAGTCGGGGCTACACCTTC
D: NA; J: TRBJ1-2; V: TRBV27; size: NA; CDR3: CASSLRLDSNYGYTF; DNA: TGTGCCAGCAGTTTACGCCTGGACAGTAACTATGGCTACACCTTC
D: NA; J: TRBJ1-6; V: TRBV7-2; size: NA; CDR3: CASSFPQGDSPLHF; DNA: TGTGCCAGCAGCTTCCCACAGGGAGATTCACCCCTCCACTTT
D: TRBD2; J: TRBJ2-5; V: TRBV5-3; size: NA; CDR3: CARSFPSPSGTVRDPETQYF; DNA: TGTGCCAGAAGCTTCCCATCCCCAAGCGGGACGGTCCGGGACCCAGAGACCCAGTACTTC
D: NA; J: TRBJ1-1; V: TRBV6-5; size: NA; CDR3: CASSYAGLTEAFF; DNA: TGTGCCAGCAGTTACGCAGGGTTAACTGAAGCTTTCTTT
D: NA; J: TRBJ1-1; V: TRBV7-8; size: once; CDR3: CASSFQPRTEAFF; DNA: TGTGCCAGCAGCTTTCAACCGAGGACTGAAGCTTTCTTT
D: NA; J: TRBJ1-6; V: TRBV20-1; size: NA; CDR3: CSAQSPLHF; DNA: TGCAGTGCTCAGTCACCCCTCCACTTT
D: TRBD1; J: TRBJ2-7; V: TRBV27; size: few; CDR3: CASRSAGTGGEYEQYF; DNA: TGTGCCAGCAGATCTGCCGGGACAGGGGGAGAGTACGAGCAGTACTTC
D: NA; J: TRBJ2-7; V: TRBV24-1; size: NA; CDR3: CATSHSASYEQYF; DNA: TGTGCCACCAGTCACTCAGCGTCCTACGAGCAGTACTTC
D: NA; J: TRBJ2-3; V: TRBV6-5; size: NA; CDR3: CASSQRGFGTDTQYF; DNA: TGTGCCAGCAGTCAGCGAGGGTTTGGCACAGATACGCAGTATTTT
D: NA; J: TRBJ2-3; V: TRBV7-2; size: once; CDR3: CASSLRRASSTDTQYF; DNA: TGTGCCAGCAGCTTAAGGCGGGCCTCTAGCACAGATACGCAGTATTTT
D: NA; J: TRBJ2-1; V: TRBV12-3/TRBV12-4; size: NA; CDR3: CASSFGGEQFF; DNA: TGTGCCAGCAGTTTTGGAGGCGAGCAGTTCTTC
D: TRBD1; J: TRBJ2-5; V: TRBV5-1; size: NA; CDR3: CASSSMGQGGETQYF; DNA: TGCGCCAGCAGCAGTATGGGACAGGGAGGTGAGACCCAGTACTTC
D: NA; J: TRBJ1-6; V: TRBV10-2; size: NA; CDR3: CASSQFPPPDSPLHF; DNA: TGCGCCAGCAGTCAGTTTCCCCCTCCGGATTCACCCCTCCACTTT
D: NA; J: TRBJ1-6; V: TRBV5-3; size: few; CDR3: CARPPLGGDRNSPLHF; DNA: TGTGCCAGACCCCCTTTGGGAGGAGATCGGAATTCACCCCTCCACTTT
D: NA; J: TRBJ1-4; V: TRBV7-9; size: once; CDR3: CASTTVGGLGEKLFF; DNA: TGTGCCAGCACCACGGTCGGAGGGCTTGGTGAAAAACTGTTTTTT
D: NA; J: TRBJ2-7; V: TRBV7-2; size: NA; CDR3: CATSSGYEQYF; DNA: TGTGCCACCAGCTCCGGGTACGAGCAGTACTTC
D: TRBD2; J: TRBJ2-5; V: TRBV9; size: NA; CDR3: CASSSPGGKSETQYF; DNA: TGTGCCAGCAGCTCCCCGGGGGGGAAATCGGAGACCCAGTACTTC